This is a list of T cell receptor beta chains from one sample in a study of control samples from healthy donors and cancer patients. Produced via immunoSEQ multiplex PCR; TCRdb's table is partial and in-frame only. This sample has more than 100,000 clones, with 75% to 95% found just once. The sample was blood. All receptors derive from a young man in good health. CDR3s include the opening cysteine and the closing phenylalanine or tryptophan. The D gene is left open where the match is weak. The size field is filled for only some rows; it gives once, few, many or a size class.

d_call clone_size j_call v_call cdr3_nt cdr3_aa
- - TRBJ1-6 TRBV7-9 TGTGCCAGCAGCCAAGGACCGACGACTCCTCCCCTCCACTTT CASSQGPTTPPLHF
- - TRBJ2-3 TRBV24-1 TGTGCCACCAGTGAGTCGGGGGTCTTGAGCACAGATACGCAGTATTTT CATSESGVLSTDTQYF
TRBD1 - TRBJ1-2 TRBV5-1 TGCGCCAGCAGCGCCGGACAGGGGAGTTATGGCTACACCTTC CASSAGQGSYGYTF
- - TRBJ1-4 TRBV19 TGTGCCAGTAGTGACCGGGTTCGTAATGAAAAACTGTTTTTT CASSDRVRNEKLFF
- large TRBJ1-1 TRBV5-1 TGCGCCAGCAGCTTGGCCATACGGAACACTGAAGCTTTCTTT CASSLAIRNTEAFF
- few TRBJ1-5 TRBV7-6 TGTGCCAGCAGCTTAGTAGCCGCAGTTAATAGCAATCAGCCCCAGCATTTT CASSLVAAVNSNQPQHF
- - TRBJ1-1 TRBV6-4 TGTGCCAGCAGCGGGACGGAGAACACTGAAGCTTTCTTT CASSGTENTEAFF
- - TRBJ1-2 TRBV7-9 TGTGCCAGCAGCCTAAACAGGGAGTCTAACTATGGCTACACCTTC CASSLNRESNYGYTF
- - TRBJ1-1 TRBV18 TGTGCCAGCTCCTTCGGGGGGAACACTGAAGCTTTCTTT CASSFGGNTEAFF
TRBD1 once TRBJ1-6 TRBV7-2 TGTGCCAGCAGAGCCGGGACAGGCTTTCTCTATAATTCACCCCTCCACTTT CASRAGTGFLYNSPLHF
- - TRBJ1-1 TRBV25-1 TGTGCCAGCAGGGAGGGACGCGCTGAAGCTTTCTTT CASREGRAEAFF
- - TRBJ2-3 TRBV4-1 TGCGCCAGCAGCCAAGATCCAGTCGGGGGAGCTAACACAGATACGCAGTATTTT CASSQDPVGGANTDTQYF
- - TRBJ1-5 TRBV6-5 TGTGCCAGCAGTAACCAGCCATTACCTAATCAGCCCCAGCATTTT CASSNQPLPNQPQHF
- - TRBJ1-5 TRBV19 TGTGCCAGTAGTTTCCGGGGATCGGGTAAGAACAATCAGCCCCAGCATTTT CASSFRGSGKNNQPQHF
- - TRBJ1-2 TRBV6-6 TGTGCCAGCAGTCCTAAAGCGGGTACTGAGGGCGGCTATGGCTACACCTTC CASSPKAGTEGGYGYTF
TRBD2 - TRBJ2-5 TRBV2 TGTGCCAGCAGTGGATCTAGCGGGGGGACAGAGACCCAGTACTTC CASSGSSGGTETQYF